Below, 26 T cell receptor beta chains from the same sample are listed, as sequenced in a study of T cells in Graves' hyperthyroidism and ophthalmopathy. Amplification yielded TCR beta CDR3 regions, with RNA transcripts as the source. The HTBI set primed first-round TCR CDR3 RT-PCR. MiXCR, applied by TCRdb to the multiplex PCR reads, yields one record per CDR3 protein. The repertoire has a few hundred thousand distinct CDR3 sequences, approximately 22% of them found once; the top ten carry around 47%. Sequenced input: blood. Receptors originate from a woman in her 70s with Graves' ophthalmopathy.

This chain joins TRBV18 and TRBJ2-7, with 10 bases matching TRBD2. The CDR3 loop spans 15 amino acids. In germline, CDR1 is KGHSH, CDR2 LQKENI. The V and J ends lost 2 bases and 5 bases, in that order; junction bases with no gene match: 6. DNA for the CDR3: TGTGCCAGCTCACCAATGGGACTAGCGCTAGACGAGCAGTACTTC. Amino acid sequence: CASSPMGLALDEQYF.

This clonotype is a singleton in its sample. The genes are TRBV24-1 and TRBJ2-3, with TRBD2 matching 8 bases. Germline V gene data show CDR1 as KGHDR and CDR2 as SFDVKD. CDR3 length: 16 residues. Trimming cost V 2 bases and J 7 bases; bases outside gene matches: 10. CDR3 sequence reads: CATSDWGSGVRNTQYF. CDR3 DNA: TGTGCCACCAGTGATTGGGGTAGCGGGGTGCGGAATACGCAGTATTTT.

The table lists this clonotype with many counts. J is TRBJ2-1 and V is TRBV6-2 or TRBV6-3, with 10 bases matching TRBD2. V was clipped by 7 bases and J by 3 bases; unmatched bases: 9. CDR1 MNHEY and CDR2 SVGEGT come from the germline V gene. The CDR3 is made up of 16 amino acids. The CDR3 spells CASKGLAASLYNEQFF. CDR3 sequence (DNA): TGTGCCAGCAAAGGACTAGCGGCATCCCTCTACAATGAGCAGTTCTTC.

Remarks on this clonotype: A read error may be the cause here, since a much bigger clone is one base away. For the CDR3, the DNA is TGTGCCGGCAGTTCACGTGCAGGGAAGTATGGCTACACCTTC. Amino acid sequence: CAGSSRAGKYGYTF. The V and J genes are TRBV27 and TRBJ1-2, with a weak D call TRBD1 (5 bases). This CDR3 region has 14 residues. Germline V CDR1 and CDR2: MNHEY, SMNVEV (reference sequence).

This clonotype was recorded at least ten times. The chain employs TRBV5-5 and TRBJ2-2; 9 positions agree with TRBD1. The trim removed 3 bases at V and 4 bases at J, leaving 7 bases unmatched. In germline, CDR1 is SGHKS, CDR2 YYEKEE (reference sequence). The length of the CDR3 is 16 residues. The CDR3 region is CASSSGQGWITGELFF. The CDR3 region has the DNA TGTGCCAGCAGCTCCGGACAGGGGTGGATCACCGGGGAGCTGTTTTTT.

V usage is TRBV12-3 or TRBV12-4 and J usage is TRBJ2-1; D gene uncertain. The V and J ends lost 3 bases and 9 bases respectively, with 9 bases between them. The CDR3 covers 12 residues. CDR3 sequence: CASSLAVTEQFF. CDR3 coding DNA: TGTGCCAGCAGTTTGGCAGTGACTGAGCAGTTCTTC.

V gene TRBV9 combines with J gene TRBJ2-6; D is ambiguous. Germline V gene lookup returns CDR1 SGDLS and CDR2 YYNGEE. Trimming removed 7 bases at V and 4 bases at J, with 9 bases between. The CDR3 covers 13 residues. The CDR3 bases are TGTGCCAGCGGTTGGACCGGGGCCAACGTCCTGACTTTC. Encoded protein: CASGWTGANVLTF.

The CDR3 spells CSGRIHNEQFF. Written as DNA, the CDR3 is TGCAGCGGCCGGATTCACAATGAGCAGTTCTTC. The genes are TRBV29-1 and TRBJ2-1; D is unresolved. V lost 7 bases, J lost 5 bases, and 9 bases lay in between. The CDR3 is 11 residues long. Per the germline V gene, CDR1 is SQVTM and CDR2 is ANQGSEA.

The chain combines TRBV29-1 with TRBJ2-3; D perhaps matches TRBD1 (6 bases). The V end lost 3 bases, the J end lost 4 bases, and 14 bases lay between the germline ends. Per germline, CDR1 SQVTM and CDR2 ANQGSEA. There are 14 residues in the CDR3. The CDR3 sequence is CSVEGYRVPDTQYF. CDR3 coding DNA: TGCAGCGTTGAGGGATACAGGGTCCCAGATACGCAGTATTTT.

This chain joins TRBV9 and TRBJ2-1; TRBD2 matches at 7 bases. The CDR3 is 14 amino acids. Trimming took 0 bases from V and 10 from J; bases not matched to a gene: 7. CDR1 is SGDLS, CDR2 YYNGEE, per germline. CDR3: CASSVALWGGEQFF. The CDR3, as DNA: TGTGCCAGCAGCGTAGCTCTTTGGGGAGGGGAGCAGTTCTTC.

The sample holds many counts of this clonotype. This chain links TRBV28 with TRBJ2-1, with D hard to call. V was shortened by 0 bases and J by 6 bases, with 9 bases between the two germline ends. CDR1 is MDHEN and CDR2 is SYDVKM in the germline V gene. The CDR3 runs 14 residues. CDR3 in amino acids: CASSLWYSPNEQFF. DNA of the CDR3: TGTGCCAGCAGTTTATGGTACAGCCCCAATGAGCAGTTCTTC.

This clonotype was detected only a few times. The V and J genes are TRBV30 and TRBJ1-2; D may be TRBD1 (6 bases). Germline values: CDR1 GTSNPN, CDR2 SVGIG (reference sequence). The CDR3 has 11 residues. Trimming shortened V by 2 bases and J by 8 bases, and 9 bases separated the two germline ends. The CDR3 here is CAWSPGEGYTF. CDR3 in DNA: TGTGCCTGGAGTCCAGGGGAAGGCTACACCTTC.

This chain uses TRBV2 with TRBJ1-2; no clear D. The CDR3 spans 14 residues. The germline CDR1 and CDR2 sequences are SNHLY and FYNNEI. Trimming pared 2 bases from V and 4 bases from J, leaving 11 bases between. In nucleotides, the CDR3 is TGTGCCAGCAGTGAATTGGCACGGGGCTATGGCTACACCTTC. Encoded protein: CASSELARGYGYTF.

This clonotype was detected only a few times. This sequence joins TRBV20-1 and TRBJ2-7, with D perhaps being TRBD1 or TRBD2 (5 bases each). Germline V gene lookup returns CDR1 DFQATT and CDR2 SNEGSKA (reference sequence). CDR3 length: 13 residues. V was cut by 4 bases and J by 5 bases, with 15 bases left in between. The CDR3 loop is CSANPPQGDEQYF. DNA for the CDR3: TGCAGTGCTAACCCTCCGCAGGGAGACGAGCAGTACTTC.

This clonotype turned up a few times. The J gene is TRBJ2-4, the V gene TRBV12-3 or TRBV12-4, with D unresolved. V was trimmed by 1 base and J by 5 bases, leaving 6 bases between them. CDR3 length: 13 amino acids. The CDR3 is CASSLGLENIQYF. The CDR3 DNA sequence: TGTGCCAGCAGTTTAGGACTGGAAAACATTCAGTACTTC.

This clonotype was seen only a few times. This rearrangement joins TRBV12-5 to TRBJ2-2, with 10 bases matching TRBD2. Unmatched junction bases numbered 5, after V lost 1 base and J lost 3 bases. Germline V gives CDR1 LGHNT, CDR2 FRNRAP. This CDR3 spans 17 amino acids. Here the CDR3 reads CASGLGIAGGHTGELFF. The CDR3 coding sequence is TGTGCTAGTGGTTTGGGAATAGCGGGAGGTCACACCGGGGAGCTGTTTTTT.

The chain joins TRBV6-5 to TRBJ2-3; TRBD1 matches 9 bases. CDR3 length equals 17 residues. Trimming removed 2 bases from V and 0 bases from J; junction bases left unmatched: 6. Germline V gene sequence: CDR1 MNHEY, CDR2 SVGAGI. DNA for the CDR3: TGTGCCAGCAGTTACCGACAGGGGGGAACTAGCACAGATACGCAGTATTTT. Protein sequence: CASSYRQGGTSTDTQYF.

A single count supports this clonotype. The chain joins TRBV20-1 to TRBJ2-7; weak D call: TRBD2 (6 bases). The CDR3 extends over 14 amino acids. Per germline, CDR1 DFQATT and CDR2 SNEGSKA (reference sequence). Trimming pared 6 bases from V and 4 bases from J, leaving 19 bases between. The CDR3 region is CSAEEGLGNYEQYF. The CDR3 DNA reads as TGCAGTGCAGAGGAGGGACTCGGCAATTACGAGCAGTACTTC.

The V and J genes are TRBV4-2 and TRBJ2-2, with 12 bases matching TRBD1. CDR1 and CDR2 (germline): LGHNA, YNFKEQ. Losses at the gene ends were 4 bases for V and 5 bases for J; bases not matched to a gene: 11. This CDR3 contains 18 residues. In DNA form, the CDR3 reads TGTGCCAGCAGCCCCCCCACGGGACAGGGGGCTTTGACCGGGGAGCTGTTTTTT. It specifies CASSPPTGQGALTGELFF.

The chain links TRBV7-2 to TRBJ2-7; D uncertain. The length of the CDR3 is 14 residues. Trimming shortened V by 5 bases and J by 2 bases, and 13 bases separated the two germline ends. CDR1 and CDR2 (germline): SGHTA, FQGNSA. CDR3 region: CASSMDGATYEQYF. CDR3 in DNA: TGTGCCAGCAGCATGGACGGAGCGACCTACGAGCAGTACTTC.

This clonotype was observed many times. The CDR3 reads CASSWTGLNTEAFF. CDR3 nucleotide sequence: TGTGCCAGCAGTTGGACAGGTTTGAACACTGAAGCTTTCTTT. The V call is TRBV12-3 or TRBV12-4, the J call TRBJ1-1; TRBD1 matches 7 bases. This CDR3 contains 14 residues. The ends lost 4 bases at V and 0 bases at J; junction bases unmatched: 2.

This clonotype has just a few counts. A read error may explain this, as a much larger clone is one base away. The chain links TRBV6-1 to TRBJ1-2, with TRBD1 identical over 9 bases. CDR3 length: 14 amino acids. Germline values: CDR1 MNHNS, CDR2 SASEGT. V dropped 7 bases and J dropped 4; count of bases not matched to a gene: 7. CDR3: CASTSGTGRYGYTF. Written as DNA, the CDR3 is TGTGCCAGCACCTCCGGGACAGGGCGCTATGGCTACACCTTC.

This clonotype was seen a handful of times. J is TRBJ1-1 and V is TRBV20-1, with 7 nucleotides matching TRBD1. The trim removed 6 bases at V and 4 bases at J, leaving 11 bases unmatched. This CDR3 region has 14 residues. Germline CDR1 reads DFQATT; CDR2 reads SNEGSKA (reference sequence). The CDR3 reads CSARNRGEGTEAFF. DNA of the CDR3: TGCAGTGCGAGAAACAGGGGCGAAGGCACTGAAGCTTTCTTT.

Only a few counts were recorded for this clonotype. The chain carries TRBV29-1 and TRBJ1-1; D may be TRBD1 (6 bases). The germline V and J ends were trimmed by 6 bases and 12 bases, with 14 bases remaining between them. The CDR3 contains 10 residues. The germline V gene has CDR1 SQVTM and CDR2 ANQGSEA. The CDR3 DNA reads TGCAGCGTCGTTCACAGGGATACTTTCTTT. Residues: CSVVHRDTFF.

The chain links TRBV5-1 to TRBJ1-1; D not certain. V lost 0 bases, J lost 5 bases, and 14 bases lay in between. This CDR3 has 15 amino acids. Germline lookup yields CDR1 SGHRS and CDR2 YFSETQ. This CDR3 reads CASSLAMGSGTEAFF. The CDR3 nucleotides are TGCGCCAGCAGCTTGGCGATGGGTTCCGGGACTGAAGCTTTCTTT.

This chain joins TRBV9 and TRBJ2-7; unclear D gene. CDR1 is SGDLS and CDR2 is YYNGEE in the germline V gene. CDR3 length equals 14 residues. V lost 1 base and J 5 bases, leaving 13 bases between the germline ends. The CDR3 DNA is TGTGCCAGCAGCGTACGCGTGGCCGGAAACGAGCAGTACTTC. Translating it yields CASSVRVAGNEQYF.